This T cell receptor beta chain was identified in a study of human versus mouse CDR3 diversity and MHC coevolution. Looking at the study overall: immunoSEQ was reported to reach one in 200,000 T cells sensitivity. The study, taken as a whole, reports: Human T cells were selected on more than five MHC II alleles. On average, humans showed more CDR3 deletions and insertions than mice. Roughly 1.5 million TCR beta clonotypes were estimated for humans, the largest repertoire.

The CDR3 runs to 16 residues. Trimming removed 6 bases from V and 5 bases from J; junction bases left unmatched: 9. CDR1 and CDR2 from the germline V gene are SGHTA and FQGTGA. A note on this clone: The antigen is undetermined.

Profiling relied on immunoSEQ multiplex PCR, and the TCRdb table lists in-frame clones only, not all of them. This table holds fewer than 80,000 clones, roughly 92% found once. The source material was naive CD4+ T cells from blood. Documented subset: CD45RO-negative CD62L-positive naive CD4 T cells. The clonotype originates from a person aged 30 to 69 in good health. This rearrangement joins TRBV7-3 to TRBJ2-2, with 10 bases fitting TRBD1. Written as DNA, the CDR3 is TGTGCCAGCAGTCTCACCGGGACAGGGGTTACCGGGGAGCTGTTTTTT. It codes for CASSLTGTGVTGELFF.